These 25 T cell receptor beta chains share one sample of origin, sequenced in a study of blood T cell repertoires in COVID-19. Profiled with immunoSEQ multiplex PCR; TCRdb holds only in-frame clones, not every one. The sample contains 260,000 or so clones, 87% of which appear only once. The source material was PBMCs or T cells enriched from blood (not recorded which). The source is a woman younger than 45 with acute COVID-19.

The rearrangement joins TRBV19 to TRBJ1-2; TRBD1 matches at 9 bases. CDR3 length: 15 amino acids. Germline V gene lookup returns CDR1 LNHDA and CDR2 SQIVND (reference sequence). The trim removed 2 bases at V and 1 base at J, leaving 2 bases unmatched. The CDR3 nucleotides read TGTGCCAGTAGTATAACGGGACAGGGTAACTATGGCTACACCTTC. Its protein is CASSITGQGNYGYTF. Looking up the rest from reference TRBV19 and TRBJ1-2 gives the full variable domain: DGGITQSPKYLFRKEGQNVTLSCEQNLNHDAMYWYRQDPGQGLRLIYYSQIVNDFQKGDIAEGYSVSREKKESFPLTVTSAQKNPTAFYLCASSITGQGNYGYTFGSGTRLTVV.

CDR3 nucleotides: TGTGCCAGCAGTCGCTCGAGGGCAGGGGGCAATCAGCCCCAGCATTTT. It codes for CASSRSRAGGNQPQHF. The V and J genes are TRBV6-2 or TRBV6-3 and TRBJ1-5, with a weak D call TRBD1 (6 bases). CDR3 length: 16 amino acids. V was cut by 5 bases and J by 2 bases, with 16 bases left in between. Germline V lookup: CDR1 MNHEY, CDR2 SVGEGT.

The chain couples TRBV7-9 to TRBJ1-5; 7 bases line up with TRBD1. The CDR3 loop spans 13 amino acids. V shed 6 bases and J 7 bases; nucleotides not matched to a gene: 6. From germline, CDR1 is SEHNR and CDR2 FQNEAQ (reference sequence). The CDR3 DNA follows: TGTGCCAGCAGTTTCGACAGGGCGCAGCCCCAGCATTTT. Protein: CASSFDRAQPQHF.

The chain employs TRBV29-1 and TRBJ2-3; the match to TRBD2 covers 15 bases. The CDR3 covers 17 residues. The ends lost 7 bases at V and 1 base at J; junction bases unmatched: 9. Germline CDR1 SQVTM, CDR2 ANQGSEA. The CDR3 DNA is TGCAGCGCCAACCCCAGGACTAGCGGGGGGGGCACAGATACGCAGTATTTT. It codes for CSANPRTSGGGTDTQYF.

This clone was detected a few times. The CDR3: CSVADSLNQPQHF. CDR3 in DNA: TGCAGCGTTGCGGACAGTCTTAATCAGCCCCAGCATTTT. This chain joins TRBV29-1 and TRBJ1-5; weak D call: TRBD1 (6 bases). In germline, CDR1 is SQVTM, CDR2 ANQGSEA. The CDR3 contains 13 residues. V lost 4 bases and J 4 bases, leaving 11 bases between the germline ends.

DNA of the CDR3: TGTGCCAGCTCACCGACAGGGGTTGAAGAGACCCAGTACTTC. Translated: CASSPTGVEETQYF. The chain links TRBV18 to TRBJ2-5, with TRBD1 matching 8 bases. After removal of 3 bases from V and 3 bases from J, the junction contained 3 bases not matched to a gene. CDR3 length: 14 amino acids. The germline CDR1 and CDR2 sequences are KGHSH and LQKENI.

V usage is TRBV5-1 and J usage is TRBJ1-6; D might be TRBD1 (5 bases). The CDR3 is made up of 15 amino acids. The V gene lost 4 bases and the J gene lost 7 bases, with 15 bases spanning the gap. Germline V gene lookup returns CDR1 SGHRS and CDR2 YFSETQ. The CDR3 DNA sequence: TGCGCCAGCAGCCCCCGATGGACACCGAATTCACCCCTCCACTTT. The encoded protein is CASSPRWTPNSPLHF. The full variable domain, rest sourced from reference TRBV5-1 and TRBJ1-6, is KAGVTQTPRYLIKTRGQQVTLSCSPISGHRSVSWYQQTPGQGLQFLFEYFSETQRNKGNFPGRFSGRQFSNSRSEMNVSTLELGDSALYLCASSPRWTPNSPLHFGNGTRLTVT.

CDR3 sequence: CASYRGSAFPNTGELFF. CDR3 DNA sequence: TGTGCCAGCTATAGGGGCAGCGCTTTTCCGAACACCGGGGAGCTGTTTTTT. The chain employs TRBV18 and TRBJ2-2; tentatively, D is TRBD1 (5 bases). Germline V gives CDR1 KGHSH, CDR2 LQKENI. V was trimmed by 7 bases and J by 0 bases, leaving 18 bases between them. This CDR3 has 17 residues.

V is TRBV2 and J is TRBJ2-1, with TRBD2 matching 9 bases. This CDR3 is built from 16 residues. J was trimmed by 4 bases and V by 1 base; bases with no gene match: 5. The germline V gene has CDR1 SNHLY and CDR2 FYNNEI. The CDR3 region has the DNA TGTGCCAGCAGTGAAGTGGGACTAGCAGAATACAATGAGCAGTTCTTC. It translates to CASSEVGLAEYNEQFF. Together with reference TRBV2 and TRBJ2-1, the CDR3 gives the full variable domain: EPEVTQTPSHQVTQMGQEVILRCVPISNHLYFYWYRQILGQKVEFLVSFYNNEISEKSEIFDDQFSVERPDGSNFTLKIRSTKLEDSAMYFCASSEVGLAEYNEQFFGPGTRLTVL.

The chain recombines TRBV7-2 with TRBJ2-3; possibly TRBD1 for D (7 bases). CDR1 is SGHTA and CDR2 is FQGNSA in the germline V gene. This CDR3 region has 17 residues. V lost 4 bases and J lost 0, with 17 bases in between. CDR3 sequence (DNA): TGTGCCAGCAGCTCCCAGGGGGGAAGGGCTAGCACAGATACGCAGTATTTT. Translated, it gives CASSSQGGRASTDTQYF.

The chain links TRBV6-1 to TRBJ1-2, with 11 bases aligning to TRBD1. The V gene end was trimmed by 3 bases and the J gene end by 4 bases; junction bases not matched to a gene: 4. The CDR3 spans 15 residues. The germline V gene encodes CDR1 MNHNS and CDR2 SASEGT. The CDR3 is CASSDSGQGAYGYTF. In DNA form, the CDR3 reads TGTGCCAGCAGTGATAGCGGACAGGGGGCCTATGGCTACACCTTC.

The J gene is TRBJ2-1, the V gene TRBV7-9, with 7 positions matching TRBD1. Looked up from germline, CDR1 is SEHNR and CDR2 is FQNEAQ (reference sequence). This CDR3 contains 16 residues. V trimming: 6 bases; J trimming: 4 bases; junction bases outside the gene matches: 12. The CDR3 DNA is TGTGCCAGCAGTTTGAGGACAGGCCATAGGTACAATGAGCAGTTCTTC. As protein: CASSLRTGHRYNEQFF. Based on the CDR3 plus reference TRBV7-9 and TRBJ2-1, the full variable domain is DTGVSQNPRHKITKRGQNVTFRCDPISEHNRLYWYRQTLGQGPEFLTYFQNEAQLEKSRLLSDRFSAERPKGSFSTLEIQRTEQGDSAMYLCASSLRTGHRYNEQFFGPGTRLTVL.

The chain employs TRBV4-3 and TRBJ2-2; D is unclear. V was pared by 0 bases and J by 8 bases, with 13 bases between. This CDR3 has 15 residues. Germline V lookup: CDR1 LGHNA, CDR2 YSLEER. The CDR3, as DNA: TGCGCCAGCAGCCAAGATCGAGGAAACTGGGGGGAGCTGTTTTTT. Translated: CASSQDRGNWGELFF.

This clone is a singleton in its sample. The chain combines TRBV7-2 with TRBJ1-1; D might be TRBD1 (5 bases). The CDR3 contains 15 residues. V dropped 1 base and J dropped 1 base, with 10 bases sitting between them. CDR1 and CDR2 (germline): SGHTA, FQGNSA. The CDR3: CASSLGGGGNTEAFF. CDR3 DNA: TGTGCCAGCAGCTTAGGCGGGGGGGGGAACACTGAAGCTTTCTTT.

This rearrangement joins TRBV6-6 to TRBJ2-7; D might be TRBD1 (5 bases). There are 14 residues in the CDR3. Germline V gene data show CDR1 as MNHNY and CDR2 as SVGAGI (reference sequence). Trimming shortened V by 1 base and J by 5 bases, and 12 bases separated the two germline ends. CDR3 sequence (DNA): TGTGCCAGCAGTTACTTGCCAGGGTCCGACGAGCAGTACTTC. Translating it yields CASSYLPGSDEQYF.

The genes are TRBV10-3 and TRBJ2-5, with 8 nucleotides matching TRBD2. The CDR3 extends over 16 amino acids. With V trimmed by 0 bases and J by 4 bases, 7 bases remained unmatched. CDR1 and CDR2 (germline): ENHRY, SYGVKD. The CDR3 region is CAISESIGGAAETQYF. The CDR3, as DNA: TGTGCCATCAGTGAGTCGATCGGGGGGGCCGCAGAGACCCAGTACTTC.

The rearrangement links TRBV7-9 to TRBJ2-7; TRBD1 aligns across 9 bases. There are 16 residues in the CDR3. Germline CDR1 is SEHNR and CDR2 is FQNEAQ (reference sequence). V trimming: 4 bases; J trimming: 1 base; junction bases outside the gene matches: 8. The CDR3 coding sequence is TGTGCCAGCAGCTCACCCCGGGACAGGGTATCCTACGAGCAGTACTTC. Translated, it gives CASSSPRDRVSYEQYF.

The chain carries TRBV4-3 and TRBJ1-2; no reliable D call. V was cut by 0 bases and J by 4 bases, with 12 bases left in between. The CDR3 contains 15 residues. Germline V CDR1 and CDR2: LGHNA, YSLEER. The CDR3 bases are TGCGCCAGCAGCCAAGACGGCGGCAGACCCTATGGCTACACCTTC. It codes for CASSQDGGRPYGYTF.

The chain has TRBV11-2 and TRBJ2-1; no clear D. Trimming cost V 4 bases and J 5 bases, with 12 bases left between them. CDR1 is SGHAT and CDR2 is FQNNGV in the germline V gene. This CDR3 has 14 amino acids. The CDR3 DNA is TGTGCCAGCAGCTCTACCGTGGTCAACAATGAGCAGTTCTTC. Encoded protein: CASSSTVVNNEQFF.

The chain combines TRBV7-9 with TRBJ1-3; a weak D match, TRBD1 (6 bases). The V end lost 0 bases, the J end lost 3 bases, and 12 bases lay between the germline ends. Germline-derived CDR1 and CDR2 are SEHNR and FQNEAQ (reference sequence). This CDR3 is built from 16 residues. CDR3 amino acids: CASSLAMTGRGNTIYF. The CDR3 DNA follows: TGTGCCAGCAGCTTAGCTATGACAGGTCGTGGAAACACCATATATTTT. The full variable domain, completed using reference TRBV7-9 and TRBJ1-3, is DTGVSQNPRHKITKRGQNVTFRCDPISEHNRLYWYRQTLGQGPEFLTYFQNEAQLEKSRLLSDRFSAERPKGSFSTLEIQRTEQGDSAMYLCASSLAMTGRGNTIYFGEGSWLTVV.

This clone appeared a few times. The chain combines TRBV19 with TRBJ1-3; 8 bases line up with TRBD1. Germline assignment: CDR1 LNHDA and CDR2 SQIVND (reference sequence). Losses at the gene ends were 6 bases for V and 3 bases for J; bases not matched to a gene: 13. The CDR3 length is 17 residues. Written as DNA, the CDR3 is TGTGCCAGTAGCAGACAGGGGCAGATTCCCGTTGGAAACACCATATATTTT. Amino acid sequence: CASSRQGQIPVGNTIYF.

The chain employs TRBV6-5 and TRBJ1-5; D might be TRBD1 (5 bases). Looked up from germline, CDR1 is MNHEY and CDR2 is SVGAGI. V gave up 6 bases and J gave up 4 bases, with 13 bases separating them. This CDR3 contains 14 residues. For the CDR3, the DNA is TGTGCCAGCAGACCTTGGCAGGGTAATCAGCCCCAGCATTTT. Protein product: CASRPWQGNQPQHF.

The chain joins TRBV25-1 to TRBJ1-5; tentative D call: TRBD1 (5 bases). The CDR3 loop spans 14 amino acids. Trimming stripped 3 bases from V and 6 bases from J, with 12 bases between. Germline CDR1 MGHDK, CDR2 SYGVNS. The CDR3 sequence: CASSDGGRGQPQHF. CDR3 DNA: TGTGCCAGCAGTGATGGGGGGAGAGGTCAGCCCCAGCATTTT.

The chain couples TRBV9 to TRBJ2-5; possible D gene TRBD2, 7 bases. The germline V and J ends were trimmed by 5 bases and 5 bases, with 10 bases remaining between them. CDR3 length: 12 amino acids. Germline CDR1 and CDR2: SGDLS and YYNGEE. CDR3 bases: TGTGCCAGCAGTAGGGGGGGTGAGACCCAGTACTTC. Its translation is CASSRGGETQYF.

The V call is TRBV6-1, the J call TRBJ2-5; 7 positions agree with TRBD2. Germline V gives CDR1 MNHNS, CDR2 SASEGT. The CDR3 loop spans 16 amino acids. The V gene end was trimmed by 3 bases and the J gene end by 5 bases; junction bases not matched to a gene: 12. The CDR3 DNA is TGTGCCAGCAGTGATATTAGCGGGTGGATGCAGGAGACCCAGTACTTC. This gives the protein CASSDISGWMQETQYF.